The text below deals with one T cell receptor beta chain. As yet, its antigen is unknown. The sample comes from a study of cytomegalovirus exposure and HLA in healthy donors. Findings of the study overall: As confirmed in vitro, a few CMV-associated chains were specific for CMV antigens. Within the 95 to 150 validation repertoires, first-cohort TCR clusters tended to co-occur, according to a later analysis.

Measured with immunoSEQ multiplex PCR; TCRdb has only the in-frame clones, and not every one. The repertoire holds about 160,000 clones, with roughly 86% as singletons. CDR3 length: 15 amino acids. Germline-derived CDR1 and CDR2 are SGHDT and YYEEEE. With 4 bases clipped from V and 1 base from J, the junction kept 6 bases outside the gene matches. The sequenced sample was PBMCs. The V and J genes are TRBV5-6 and TRBJ1-1; 8 nucleotides line up with TRBD1. The receptor's source is a woman between 18 and 29 years old in good health and CMV-seropositive. CDR3 residues: CASSQPDRENTEAFF. CDR3 coding DNA: TGTGCCAGCAGCCAACCGGACAGGGAGAACACTGAAGCTTTCTTT.